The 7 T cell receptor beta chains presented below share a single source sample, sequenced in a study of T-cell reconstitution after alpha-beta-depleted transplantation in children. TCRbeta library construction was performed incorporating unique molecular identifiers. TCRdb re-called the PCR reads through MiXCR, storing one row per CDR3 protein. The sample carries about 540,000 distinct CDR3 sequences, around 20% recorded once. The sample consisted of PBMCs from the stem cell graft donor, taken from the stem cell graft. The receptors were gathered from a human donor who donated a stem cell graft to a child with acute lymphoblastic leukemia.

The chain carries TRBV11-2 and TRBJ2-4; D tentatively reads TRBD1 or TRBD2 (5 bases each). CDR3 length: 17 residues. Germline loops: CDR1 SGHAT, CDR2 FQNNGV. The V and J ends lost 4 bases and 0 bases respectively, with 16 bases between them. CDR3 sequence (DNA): TGTGCCAGCAGCTGGGACGGCTACGTTCTAGCCAAAAACATTCAGTACTTC. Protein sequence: CASSWDGYVLAKNIQYF.

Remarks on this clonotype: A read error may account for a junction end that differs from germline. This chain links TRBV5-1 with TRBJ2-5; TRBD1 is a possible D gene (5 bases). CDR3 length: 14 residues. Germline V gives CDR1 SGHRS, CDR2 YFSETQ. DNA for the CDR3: TGCGCCAGCAGCTTGAGTCTCAATTCCGAGGCCAGGGACTTC. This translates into CASSLSLNSEARDF.

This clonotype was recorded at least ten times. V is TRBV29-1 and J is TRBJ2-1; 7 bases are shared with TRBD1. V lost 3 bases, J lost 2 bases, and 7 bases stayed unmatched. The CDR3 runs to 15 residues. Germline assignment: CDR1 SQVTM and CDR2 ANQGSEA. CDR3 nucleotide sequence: TGCAGCGTTGATTTGCAGGGGGTCGCCTACAATGAGCAGTTCTTC. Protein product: CSVDLQGVAYNEQFF.

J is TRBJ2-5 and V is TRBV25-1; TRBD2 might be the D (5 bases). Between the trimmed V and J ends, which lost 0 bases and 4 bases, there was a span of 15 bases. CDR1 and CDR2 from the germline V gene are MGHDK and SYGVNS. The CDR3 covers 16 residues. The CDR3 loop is CASSEYTGSTSETQYF. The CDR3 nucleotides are TGTGCCAGCAGTGAATATACGGGATCAACCTCAGAGACCCAGTACTTC.

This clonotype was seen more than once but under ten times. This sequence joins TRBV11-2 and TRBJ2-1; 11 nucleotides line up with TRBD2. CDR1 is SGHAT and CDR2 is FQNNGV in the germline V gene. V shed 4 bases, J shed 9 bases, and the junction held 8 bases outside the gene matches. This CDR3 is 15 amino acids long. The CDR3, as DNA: TGTGCCAGCAGCTACACTAGCGGGAGTATCGGTGAGCAGTTCTTC. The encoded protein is CASSYTSGSIGEQFF. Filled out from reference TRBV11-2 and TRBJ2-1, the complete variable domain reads EAGVAQSPRYKIIEKRQSVAFWCNPISGHATLYWYQQILGQGPKLLIQFQNNGVVDDSQLPKDRFSAERLKGVDSTLKIQPAKLEDSAVYLCASSYTSGSIGEQFFGPGTRLTVL.

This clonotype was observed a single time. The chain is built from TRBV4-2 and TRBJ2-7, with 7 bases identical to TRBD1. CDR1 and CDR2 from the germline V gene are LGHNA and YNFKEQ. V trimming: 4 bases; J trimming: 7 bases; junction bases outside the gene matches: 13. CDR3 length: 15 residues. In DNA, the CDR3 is TGTGCCAGCAGCCGAGGGGGCAGCGGACCGGGGGAGCAGTACTTC. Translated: CASSRGGSGPGEQYF.

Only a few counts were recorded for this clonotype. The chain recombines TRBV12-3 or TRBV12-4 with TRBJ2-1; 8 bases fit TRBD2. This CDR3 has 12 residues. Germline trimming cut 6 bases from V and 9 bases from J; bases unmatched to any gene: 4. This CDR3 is CASRGTSPEQFF. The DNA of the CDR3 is TGTGCCAGCAGAGGGACTAGTCCTGAGCAGTTCTTC.